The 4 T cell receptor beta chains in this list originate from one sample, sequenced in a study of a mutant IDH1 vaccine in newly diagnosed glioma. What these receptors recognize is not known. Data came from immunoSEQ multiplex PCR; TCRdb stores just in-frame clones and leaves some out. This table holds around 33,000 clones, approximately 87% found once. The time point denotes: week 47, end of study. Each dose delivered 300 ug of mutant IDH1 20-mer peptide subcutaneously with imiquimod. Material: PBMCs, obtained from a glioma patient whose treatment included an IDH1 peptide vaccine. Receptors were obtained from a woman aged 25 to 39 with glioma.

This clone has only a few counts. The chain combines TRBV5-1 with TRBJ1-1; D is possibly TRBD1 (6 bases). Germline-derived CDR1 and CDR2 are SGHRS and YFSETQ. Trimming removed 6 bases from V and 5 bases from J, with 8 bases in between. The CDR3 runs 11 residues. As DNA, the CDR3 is TGCGCCAGCAAGGGGGAAACTGAAGCTTTCTTT. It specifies CASKGETEAFF.

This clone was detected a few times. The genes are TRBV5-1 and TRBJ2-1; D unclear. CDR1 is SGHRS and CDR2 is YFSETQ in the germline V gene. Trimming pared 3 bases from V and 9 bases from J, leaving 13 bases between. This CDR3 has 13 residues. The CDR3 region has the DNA TGCGCCAGCAGCTCTAGACTCGTTTCTGAGCAGTTCTTC. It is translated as CASSSRLVSEQFF.

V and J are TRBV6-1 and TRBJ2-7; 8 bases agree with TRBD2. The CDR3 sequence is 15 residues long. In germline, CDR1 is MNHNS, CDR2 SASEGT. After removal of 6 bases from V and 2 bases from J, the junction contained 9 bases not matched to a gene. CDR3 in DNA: TGTGCCAGCAGGTGGGGCGGGGGGCCCACCTACGAGCAGTACTTC. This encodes CASRWGGGPTYEQYF.

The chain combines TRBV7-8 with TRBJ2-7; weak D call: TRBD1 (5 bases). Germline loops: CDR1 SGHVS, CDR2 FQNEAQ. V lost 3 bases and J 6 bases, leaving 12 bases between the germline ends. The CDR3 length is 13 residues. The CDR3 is CASSLTPRVEQYF. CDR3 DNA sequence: TGTGCCAGCAGCTTGACGCCCAGGGTCGAGCAGTACTTC.